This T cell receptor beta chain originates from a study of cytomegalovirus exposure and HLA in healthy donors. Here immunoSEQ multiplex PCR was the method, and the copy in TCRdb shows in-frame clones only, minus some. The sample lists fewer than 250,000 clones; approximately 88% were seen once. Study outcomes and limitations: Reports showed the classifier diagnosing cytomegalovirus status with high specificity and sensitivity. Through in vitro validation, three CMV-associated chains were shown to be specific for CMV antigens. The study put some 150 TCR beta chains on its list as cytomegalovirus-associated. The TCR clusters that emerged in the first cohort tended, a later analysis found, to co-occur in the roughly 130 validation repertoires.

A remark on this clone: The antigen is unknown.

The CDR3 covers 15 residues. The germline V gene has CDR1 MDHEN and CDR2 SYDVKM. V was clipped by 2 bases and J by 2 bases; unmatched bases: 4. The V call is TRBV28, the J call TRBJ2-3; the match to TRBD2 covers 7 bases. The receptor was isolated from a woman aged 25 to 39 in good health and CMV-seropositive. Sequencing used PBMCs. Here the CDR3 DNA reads TGTGCCAGCAGTTTACCGGGGGGAAACACAGATACGCAGTATTTT. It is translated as CASSLPGGNTDTQYF.